A single sample is the source of the 9 T cell receptor beta chains below, sequenced in a study of siplizumab effects on memory and regulatory T cells. Here immunoSEQ multiplex PCR was the method, and the copy in TCRdb shows in-frame clones only, minus some. Among over 100,000 clones listed, 85% to 95% were seen once. The sequenced sample consisted of non-Treg CD4+ T cells sorted from blood. These receptors were collected from a human donor in good health.

The chain combines TRBV10-3 with TRBJ2-5; 8 positions match TRBD2. Trimming cost V 0 bases and J 5 bases; bases outside gene matches: 5. The CDR3 runs to 15 residues. The germline CDR1 and CDR2 sequences are ENHRY and SYGVKD. The CDR3 DNA reads TGTGCCATCAGTGAGTCACCGACTAGCGAGGAGACCCAGTACTTC. This translates into CAISESPTSEETQYF.

The chain uses TRBV11-2 and TRBJ1-2; a possible D gene is TRBD1 (5 bases). Germline CDR1 and CDR2: SGHAT and FQNNGV. The CDR3 has 13 amino acids. V lost 4 bases to trimming and J lost 4 bases, with 10 bases between them. In DNA form, the CDR3 reads TGTGCCAGCAGCTCCGACAGTACCTATGGCTACACCTTC. It is translated as CASSSDSTYGYTF.

This sequence joins TRBV9 and TRBJ2-3; D unresolved. Germline-derived CDR1 and CDR2 are SGDLS and YYNGEE. V was pared by 0 bases and J by 4 bases, with 18 bases between. The CDR3 is 17 amino acids. Here the CDR3 reads CASSVDPQGHEADTQYF. The CDR3 nucleotides read TGTGCCAGCAGCGTAGATCCTCAAGGTCATGAAGCAGATACGCAGTATTTT. The full variable domain, in which reference TRBV9 and TRBJ2-3 provide the parts outside the CDR3, is DSGVTQTPKHLITATGQRVTLRCSPRSGDLSVYWYQQSLDQGLQFLIQYYNGEERAKGNILERFSAQQFPDLHSELNLSSLELGDSALYFCASSVDPQGHEADTQYFGPGTRLTVL.

This clone showed up just a few times. The rearrangement uses TRBV7-2 and TRBJ1-2; D remains ambiguous. The CDR3 extends over 14 amino acids. V was clipped by 1 base and J by 3 bases, with 9 bases between them. Germline V gene sequence: CDR1 SGHTA, CDR2 FQGNSA. This CDR3 reads CASSLVQADYGYTF. CDR3 DNA sequence: TGTGCCAGCAGCTTAGTCCAGGCCGACTATGGCTACACCTTC.

This clone has a single count. The chain has TRBV6-4 and TRBJ2-5, with D tentatively TRBD2 (6 bases). CDR3 size: 12 residues. Germline CDR1 is MRHNA and CDR2 is SNTAGT. Trimming took off 9 bases at V and 2 bases at J, with 10 bases between the two ends. The DNA of the CDR3 is TGTGCCAGTGCGGGGAAGCAAGAGACCCAGTACTTC. This encodes CASAGKQETQYF.

V and J are TRBV7-6 and TRBJ2-7, with a possible D match to TRBD1 (6 bases). V was shortened by 1 base and J by 6 bases, with 13 bases between the two germline ends. The CDR3 runs to 14 residues. Germline V gene data show CDR1 as SGHVS and CDR2 as FNYEAQ. CDR3 protein: CASSLGAGASEQYF. The CDR3 region has the DNA TGTGCCAGCAGCTTAGGGGCAGGGGCTAGCGAGCAGTACTTC.

The J gene is TRBJ2-3, the V gene TRBV5-1; no definite D call. V gave up 3 bases and J gave up 2 bases, with 10 bases separating them. This CDR3 is built from 14 residues. Germline CDR1 is SGHRS and CDR2 is YFSETQ. The CDR3: CASSSDPNTDTQYF. The CDR3 DNA follows: TGCGCCAGCAGCTCGGACCCTAACACAGATACGCAGTATTTT. Combining the CDR3 with reference TRBV5-1 and TRBJ2-3 gives the whole variable domain KAGVTQTPRYLIKTRGQQVTLSCSPISGHRSVSWYQQTPGQGLQFLFEYFSETQRNKGNFPGRFSGRQFSNSRSEMNVSTLELGDSALYLCASSSDPNTDTQYFGPGTRLTVL.

The J gene is TRBJ2-3, the V gene TRBV6-4; D not certain. Germline CDR1 MRHNA, CDR2 SNTAGT. The V gene lost 0 bases and the J gene lost 2 bases, with 6 bases spanning the gap. This CDR3 has 14 residues. This chain's CDR3 is CASSDSGNTDTQYF. In nucleotides, the CDR3 is TGTGCCAGCAGTGACTCTGGAAACACAGATACGCAGTATTTT.

This clone came up once. The genes are TRBV5-4 and TRBJ2-5, with TRBD2 identical over 9 bases. With 10 bases clipped from V and 1 base from J, the junction kept 11 bases outside the gene matches. The germline V gene has CDR1 SGHNT and CDR2 YYREEE (reference sequence). The CDR3 covers 15 residues. CDR3 loop: CASAWGGLAQETQYF. The DNA for the CDR3 is TGTGCCTCAGCTTGGGGGGGACTAGCCCAAGAGACCCAGTACTTC.